What follows describes a single T cell receptor (beta chain). Its matching antigen is unknown. The sample comes from a study of Ad26.COV2.S vaccination and SARS-CoV-2 variants. Treatment: about 20 received Ad26.COV2.S at low or high dose, single or two shots; about 5 received placebo; per-sample allocation not given. Sampling was performed 63 days after the first vaccine or placebo injection. This adult donor, from Boston, was 18-55 years old. What was given as vaccine was an Ad26 vector encoding Wuhan-strain SARS-CoV-2 spike. Produced via immunoSEQ multiplex PCR; TCRdb's table is partial and in-frame only. The table includes approximately 420,000 clones, roughly 90% detected once. Overall study findings and caveats: With respect to non-spike TCR breadth, vaccine and placebo recipients were similar. There was reportedly substantial breadth in spike-specific CD8+ and CD4+ T cell responses after vaccination.

This sequence originates from a person aged 18-65 years who received the Ad26.COV2.S COVID-19 vaccine or a placebo. The specimen comprised peripheral blood, sampled in a trial of Ad26.COV2.S vaccine versus placebo.

CDR3: CASSQGGQGGGNEQFF. CDR3 nucleotide sequence: TGCGCCAGCAGCCAAGGGGGTCAGGGTGGAGGCAATGAGCAGTTCTTC. The chain recombines TRBV4-3 with TRBJ2-1; perhaps D is TRBD1 or TRBD2 (5 bases each). The CDR3 totals 16 residues. Trimming stripped 1 base from V and 6 bases from J, with 16 bases between. CDR1 LGHNA and CDR2 YSLEER come from the germline V gene.